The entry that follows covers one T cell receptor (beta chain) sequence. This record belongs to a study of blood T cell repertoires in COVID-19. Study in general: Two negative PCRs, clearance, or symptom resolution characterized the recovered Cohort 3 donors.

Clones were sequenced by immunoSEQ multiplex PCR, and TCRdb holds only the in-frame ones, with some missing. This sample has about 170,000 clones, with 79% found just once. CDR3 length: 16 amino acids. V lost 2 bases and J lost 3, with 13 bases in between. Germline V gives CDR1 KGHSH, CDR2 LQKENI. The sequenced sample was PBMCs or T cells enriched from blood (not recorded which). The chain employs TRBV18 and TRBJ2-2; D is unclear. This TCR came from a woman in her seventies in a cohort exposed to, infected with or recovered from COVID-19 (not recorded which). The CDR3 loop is CASSPYDPGHTGELFF. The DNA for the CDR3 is TGTGCCAGCTCACCATACGACCCTGGGCACACCGGGGAGCTGTTTTTT.